This T cell receptor (beta chain) came from a study of cytomegalovirus exposure and HLA in healthy donors. Study information: A data release that came early held 80 million or so unique TCRs from HLA-typed donors.

Researchers ran the PCR with 60 Vbeta and 13 Jbeta primers. This table comes from immunoSEQ multiplex PCR, and its TCRdb copy is limited to in-frame clones, with some not included. The profile shows about 150,000 clones, about three quarters of them singletons. Worth noting for this clone: Its antigen is not known.

Findings and caveats of the study: The classifier was said to identify cytomegalovirus status with high specificity and sensitivity.

V was pared by 5 bases and J by 11 bases, with 18 bases between. The CDR3 extends over 14 amino acids. Germline loops: CDR1 SEHNR, CDR2 FQNEAQ (reference sequence). Healthy people donating bone marrow made up the donors. The rearrangement joins TRBV7-9 to TRBJ1-4; no definite D call. The origin of this receptor is a young man in good health and CMV-seronegative. Sequenced sample: PBMCs. CDR3 residues: CASSPAGRGEKLFF. CDR3 DNA sequence: TGTGCCAGCAGCCCCGCCGGCCGCGGGGAGAAACTGTTTTTT.